The entry that follows covers one TCR beta chain sequence. Antigen: not known. These data belong to a study of T cell responses to AZD1222 COVID-19 vaccine. Study as a whole: It was second doses at about 4 or about 12 weeks that were pooled. Study observations and caveats: Repertoires were obtained solely post-peak T cell response. Among those given AZD1222, only five to seven were seropositive at baseline.

TCRdb's copy holds only in-frame clones and misses some; the assay was immunoSEQ multiplex PCR. The sample contains 84,000 or so clones, 88% of which appear only once. There are 16 residues in the CDR3. Deletions cut 1 base from V and 3 bases from J, with 16 bases between. Germline CDR1 and CDR2: LGHDT and YNNKEL (reference sequence). The sequencing here drew on peripheral blood, taken on day 0 of AZD1222 vaccination. V usage is TRBV3-1 (or the pseudogene TRBV3-2) and J usage is TRBJ2-7; possibly TRBD1 for D (5 bases). The source is an adult in good health. As DNA, the CDR3 is TGTGCCAGCAGCCAAGGGATTGGTACAGGCCGCTACGAGCAGTACTTC. It translates to CASSQGIGTGRYEQYF.